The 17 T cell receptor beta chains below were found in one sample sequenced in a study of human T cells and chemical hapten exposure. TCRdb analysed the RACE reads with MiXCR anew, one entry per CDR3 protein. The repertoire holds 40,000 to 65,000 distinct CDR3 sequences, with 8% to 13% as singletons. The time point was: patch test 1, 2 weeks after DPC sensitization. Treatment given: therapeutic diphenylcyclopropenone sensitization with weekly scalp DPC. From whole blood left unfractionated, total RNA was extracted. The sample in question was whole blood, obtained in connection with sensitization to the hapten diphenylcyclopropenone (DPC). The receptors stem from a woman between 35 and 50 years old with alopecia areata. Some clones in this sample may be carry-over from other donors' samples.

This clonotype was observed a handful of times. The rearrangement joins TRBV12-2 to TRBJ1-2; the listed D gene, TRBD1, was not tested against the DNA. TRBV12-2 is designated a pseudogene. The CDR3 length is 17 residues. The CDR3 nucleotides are TGTGCAAGTCGCTTAGAGGGACGAGGGGCCGTCGGCTATGGCTACACCTTC. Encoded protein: CASRLEGRGAVGYGYTF.

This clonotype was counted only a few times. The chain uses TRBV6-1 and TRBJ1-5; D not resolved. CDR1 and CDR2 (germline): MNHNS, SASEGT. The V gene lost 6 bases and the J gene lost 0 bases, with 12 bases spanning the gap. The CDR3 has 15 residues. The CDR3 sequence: CASRTADVSNQPQHF. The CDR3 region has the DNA TGTGCCAGCAGAACCGCGGACGTTAGCAATCAGCCCCAGCATTTT.

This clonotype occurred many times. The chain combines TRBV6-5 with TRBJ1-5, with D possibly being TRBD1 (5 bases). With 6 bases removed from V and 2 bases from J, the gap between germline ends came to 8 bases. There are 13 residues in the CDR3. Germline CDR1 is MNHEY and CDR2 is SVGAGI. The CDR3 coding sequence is TGTGCCAGCAGACTGACAGGCAATCAGCCCCAGCATTTT. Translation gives CASRLTGNQPQHF.

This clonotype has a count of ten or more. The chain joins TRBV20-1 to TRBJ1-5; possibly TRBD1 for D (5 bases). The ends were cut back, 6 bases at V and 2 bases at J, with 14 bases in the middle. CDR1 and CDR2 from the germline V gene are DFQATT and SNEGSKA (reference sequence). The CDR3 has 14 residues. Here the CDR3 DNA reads TGCAGTGCCGCCTCCGGGGGTGGCAATCAGCCCCAGCATTTT. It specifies CSAASGGGNQPQHF.

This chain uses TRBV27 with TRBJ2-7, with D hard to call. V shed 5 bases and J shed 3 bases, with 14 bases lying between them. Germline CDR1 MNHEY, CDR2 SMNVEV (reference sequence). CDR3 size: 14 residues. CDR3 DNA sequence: TGTGCCAGCAGTGAAAATTCGGTACACTACGAGCAGTACTTC. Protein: CASSENSVHYEQYF.

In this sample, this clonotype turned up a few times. CDR3 region: CASSLGASVTNTGELFF. For the CDR3, the DNA is TGTGCCAGCAGCTTAGGCGCTAGCGTAACGAACACCGGGGAGCTGTTTTTT. This chain links TRBV7-6 with TRBJ2-2, with D perhaps TRBD2 (6 bases). Germline V gene sequence: CDR1 SGHVS, CDR2 FNYEAQ. The germline V and J ends were trimmed by 1 base and 0 bases, with 12 bases remaining between them. This CDR3 is built from 17 residues.

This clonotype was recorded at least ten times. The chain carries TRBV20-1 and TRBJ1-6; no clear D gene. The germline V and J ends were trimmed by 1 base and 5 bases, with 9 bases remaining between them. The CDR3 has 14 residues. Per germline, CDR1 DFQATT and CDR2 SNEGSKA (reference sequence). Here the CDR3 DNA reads TGCAGTGCTAGAGTAGGGTATGATAATTCACCCCTCCACTTT. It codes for CSARVGYDNSPLHF.

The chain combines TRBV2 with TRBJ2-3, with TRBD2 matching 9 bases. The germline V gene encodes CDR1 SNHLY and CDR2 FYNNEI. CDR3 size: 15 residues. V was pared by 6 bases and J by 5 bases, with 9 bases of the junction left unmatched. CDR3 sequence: CASRISGSIVDTQYF. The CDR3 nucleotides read TGTGCCAGCAGGATTAGCGGGAGTATAGTAGATACGCAGTATTTT.

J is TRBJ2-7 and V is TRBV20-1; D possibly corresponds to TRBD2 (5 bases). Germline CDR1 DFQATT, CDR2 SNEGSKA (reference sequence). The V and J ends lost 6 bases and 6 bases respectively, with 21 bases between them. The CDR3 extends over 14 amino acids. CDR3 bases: TGCAGTGCCCCGAGGGTTGAGATCCCTTCCGAGCAGTACTTC. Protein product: CSAPRVEIPSEQYF.

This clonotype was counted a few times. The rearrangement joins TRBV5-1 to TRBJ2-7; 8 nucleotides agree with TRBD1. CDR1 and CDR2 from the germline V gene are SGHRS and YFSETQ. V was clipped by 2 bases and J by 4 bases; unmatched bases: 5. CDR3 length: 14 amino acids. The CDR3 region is CASSLQGDPYEQYF. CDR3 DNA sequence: TGCGCCAGCAGCTTACAGGGGGACCCGTACGAGCAGTACTTC. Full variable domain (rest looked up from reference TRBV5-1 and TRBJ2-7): KAGVTQTPRYLIKTRGQQVTLSCSPISGHRSVSWYQQTPGQGLQFLFEYFSETQRNKGNFPGRFSGRQFSNSRSEMNVSTLELGDSALYLCASSLQGDPYEQYFGPGTRLTVT.

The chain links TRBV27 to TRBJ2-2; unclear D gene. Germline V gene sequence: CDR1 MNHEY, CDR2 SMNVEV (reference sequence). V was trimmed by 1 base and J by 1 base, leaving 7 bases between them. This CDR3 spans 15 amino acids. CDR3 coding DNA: TGTGCCAGCAGTTTATTATTTTTGAACACCGGGGAGCTGTTTTTT. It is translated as CASSLLFLNTGELFF.

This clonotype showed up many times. The DNA for the CDR3 is TGCAGCGTTCCTCCGCAACAGGGGGATGGCTACACCTTC. The encoded protein is CSVPPQQGDGYTF. The rearrangement uses TRBV29-1 and TRBJ1-2; TRBD1 matches 8 bases. The CDR3 runs 13 residues. V shed 5 bases and J 6 bases; nucleotides not matched to a gene: 8. CDR1 is SQVTM and CDR2 is ANQGSEA in the germline V gene.

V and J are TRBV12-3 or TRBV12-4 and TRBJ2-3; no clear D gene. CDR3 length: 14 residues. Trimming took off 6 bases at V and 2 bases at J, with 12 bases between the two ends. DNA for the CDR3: TGTGCCAGCAGACCACTTGATTTCACAGATACGCAGTATTTT. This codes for CASRPLDFTDTQYF.

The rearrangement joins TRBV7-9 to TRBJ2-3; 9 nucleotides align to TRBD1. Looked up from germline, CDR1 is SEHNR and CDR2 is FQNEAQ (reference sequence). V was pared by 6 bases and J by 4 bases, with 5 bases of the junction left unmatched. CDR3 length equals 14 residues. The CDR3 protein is CASRLTGGADTQYF. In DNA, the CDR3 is TGTGCCAGCAGACTTACAGGGGGCGCAGATACGCAGTATTTT.

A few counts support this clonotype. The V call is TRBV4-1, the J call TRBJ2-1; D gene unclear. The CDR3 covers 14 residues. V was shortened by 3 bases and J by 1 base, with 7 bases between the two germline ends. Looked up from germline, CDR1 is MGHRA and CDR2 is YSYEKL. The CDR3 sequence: CASSHAESYNEQFF. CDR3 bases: TGCGCCAGCAGCCACGCGGAATCCTACAATGAGCAGTTCTTC.

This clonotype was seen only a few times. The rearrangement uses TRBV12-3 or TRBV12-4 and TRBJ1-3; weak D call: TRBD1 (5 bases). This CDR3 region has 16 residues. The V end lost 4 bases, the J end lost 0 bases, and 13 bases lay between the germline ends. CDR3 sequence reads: CASSSRQKTSGNTIYF. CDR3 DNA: TGTGCCAGCAGTTCCCGACAGAAGACCTCTGGAAACACCATATATTTT.

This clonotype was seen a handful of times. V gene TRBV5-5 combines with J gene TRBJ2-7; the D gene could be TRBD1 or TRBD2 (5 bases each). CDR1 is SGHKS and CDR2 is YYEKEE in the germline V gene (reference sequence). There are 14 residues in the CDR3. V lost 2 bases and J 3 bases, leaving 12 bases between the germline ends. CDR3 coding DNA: TGTGCCAGCAGCTTAAGTGGGACGGACTACGAGCAGTACTTC. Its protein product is CASSLSGTDYEQYF.